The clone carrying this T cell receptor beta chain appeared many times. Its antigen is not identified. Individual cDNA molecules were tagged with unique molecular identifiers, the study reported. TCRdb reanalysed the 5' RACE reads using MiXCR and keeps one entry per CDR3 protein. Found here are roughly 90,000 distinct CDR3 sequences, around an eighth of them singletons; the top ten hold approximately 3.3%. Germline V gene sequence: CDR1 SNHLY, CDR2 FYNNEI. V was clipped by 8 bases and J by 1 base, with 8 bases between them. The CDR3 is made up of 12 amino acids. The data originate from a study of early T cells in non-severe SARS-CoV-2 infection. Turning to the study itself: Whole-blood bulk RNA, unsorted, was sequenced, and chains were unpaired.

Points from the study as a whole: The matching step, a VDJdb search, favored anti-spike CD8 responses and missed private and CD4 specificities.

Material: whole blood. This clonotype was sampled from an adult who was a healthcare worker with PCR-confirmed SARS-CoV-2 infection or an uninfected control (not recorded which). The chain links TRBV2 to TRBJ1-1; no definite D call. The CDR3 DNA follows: TGTGCCAGCCTGGACGGGAACACTGAAGCTTTCTTT. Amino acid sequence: CASLDGNTEAFF. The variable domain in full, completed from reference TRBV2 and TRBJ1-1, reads EPEVTQTPSHQVTQMGQEVILRCVPISNHLYFYWYRQILGQKVEFLVSFYNNEISEKSEIFDDQFSVERPDGSNFTLKIRSTKLEDSAMYFCASLDGNTEAFFGQGTRLTVV.